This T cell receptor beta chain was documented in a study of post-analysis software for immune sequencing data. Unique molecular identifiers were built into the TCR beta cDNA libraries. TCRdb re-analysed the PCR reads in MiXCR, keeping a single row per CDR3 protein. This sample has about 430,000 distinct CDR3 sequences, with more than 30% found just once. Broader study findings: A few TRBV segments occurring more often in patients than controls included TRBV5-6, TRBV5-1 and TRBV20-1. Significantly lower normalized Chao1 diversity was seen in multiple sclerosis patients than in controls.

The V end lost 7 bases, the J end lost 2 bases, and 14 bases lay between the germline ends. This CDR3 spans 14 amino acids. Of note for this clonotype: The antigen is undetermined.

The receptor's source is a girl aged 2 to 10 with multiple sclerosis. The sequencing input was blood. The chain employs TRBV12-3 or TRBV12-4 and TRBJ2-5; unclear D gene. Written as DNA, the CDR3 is TGTGCCAGCACTCTCGGGCCAGCACAAGAGACCCAGTACTTC. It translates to CASTLGPAQETQYF.